The present entry profiles one TCR beta chain with its context. The data originate from a study of lymphopenia after photon versus proton radiotherapy. Assay used: immunoSEQ multiplex PCR; TCRdb lists only in-frame clones, some missing. The sample shows roughly 8,300 clones, about 90% of them seen only once. Germline assignment: CDR1 MDHEN and CDR2 SYDVKM. V was clipped by 3 bases and J by 3 bases; unmatched bases: 8. The CDR3 is 16 amino acids. This TCR was sampled from a man at least 80 years old with cholangiocarcinoma. This sample comprised peripheral blood, obtained from a patient treated with photon-based radiotherapy. The chain links TRBV28 to TRBJ2-1, with 7 bases lining up with TRBD1. The CDR3 region has the DNA TGTGCCAGCAGTTTGTGGGCAGGGGGAAACTACAATGAGCAGTTCTTC. It encodes CASSLWAGGNYNEQFF.